The 9 T cell receptor beta chains below come from one sample, sequenced in a study of cytomegalovirus exposure and HLA in healthy donors. Vbeta (60) and Jbeta (13) primers were used in the PCR. Assay: immunoSEQ multiplex PCR; the TCRdb copy retains only in-frame clones and omits some. The data contain 150,000 to 200,000 clones, under 85% of them singletons. The sequencing input was PBMCs. All receptors derive from a woman aged 30 to 39 in good health and CMV-seronegative.

The sample holds one count of this clone. V gene TRBV10-3 combines with J gene TRBJ1-4; 8 bases are a match to TRBD1. With V trimmed by 3 bases and J by 0 bases, 3 bases remained unmatched. The germline V gene encodes CDR1 ENHRY and CDR2 SYGVKD. This CDR3 has 16 amino acids. CDR3 protein: CAISEQGGATNEKLFF. The CDR3 DNA is TGTGCCATCAGTGAACAGGGGGGGGCAACTAATGAAAAACTGTTTTTT.

The CDR3 loop reads CAWSVGAEYSNQPQHF. In nucleotides, the CDR3 is TGTGCCTGGAGTGTAGGGGCAGAATATAGCAATCAGCCCCAGCATTTT. This chain joins TRBV30 and TRBJ1-5; D is perhaps TRBD1 (5 bases). V dropped 0 bases and J dropped 0 bases, with 12 bases sitting between them. CDR1 GTSNPN and CDR2 SVGIG come from the germline V gene (reference sequence). CDR3 length: 16 residues. Full variable domain (rest looked up from reference TRBV30 and TRBJ1-5): SQTIHQWPATLVQPVGSPLSLECTVEGTSNPNLYWYRQAAGRGLQLLFYSVGIGQISSEVPQNLSASRPQDRQFILSSKKLLLSDSGFYLCAWSVGAEYSNQPQHFGDGTRLSIL.

Note on this clone: The same CDR3 arises from other DNA sequences in this sample as well. This chain connects TRBV18 to TRBJ2-1; 7 bases are shared with TRBD2. The CDR3 consists of 13 residues. Looked up from germline, CDR1 is KGHSH and CDR2 is LQKENI. V lost 3 bases and J lost 5; bases outside the gene matches: 1. Here the CDR3 DNA reads TGTGCCAGCTCACCGGGACTAAACAATGAGCAGTTCTTC. It codes for CASSPGLNNEQFF.

This clone was recorded a few times. The CDR3 sequence: CASSYPPSGGTEAFF. DNA for the CDR3: TGTGCCAGCAGTTACCCCCCATCAGGGGGCACTGAAGCTTTCTTT. This sequence joins TRBV6-6 and TRBJ1-1; 7 bases are a match to TRBD1. The germline CDR1 and CDR2 sequences are MNHNY and SVGAGI (reference sequence). The CDR3 sequence is 15 residues long. V shed 2 bases and J 4 bases; nucleotides not matched to a gene: 7.

The rearrangement uses TRBV18 and TRBJ1-6; TRBD1 is a possible D gene (6 bases). Germline V gene lookup returns CDR1 KGHSH and CDR2 LQKENI. The CDR3 totals 15 residues. The germline V and J ends were trimmed by 5 bases and 3 bases, with 11 bases remaining between them. The CDR3 coding sequence is TGTGCCAGCTCAACAGGGCTCCTCTATAATTCACCCCTCCACTTT. It encodes CASSTGLLYNSPLHF.

In nucleotides, the CDR3 is TGTGCCAGCACCCTCACGGGGAAATATGGCTACACCTTC. Its translation is CASTLTGKYGYTF. The chain uses TRBV5-4 and TRBJ1-2; D gene ambiguous. CDR1 SGHNT and CDR2 YYREEE come from the germline V gene (reference sequence). Trimming left V 6 bases short and J 5 bases short, with 14 bases between. There are 13 residues in the CDR3.

The chain is built from TRBV27 and TRBJ1-1, with D possibly matching TRBD1 (5 bases). The V end lost 6 bases, the J end lost 3 bases, and 14 bases lay between the germline ends. Germline loops: CDR1 MNHEY, CDR2 SMNVEV (reference sequence). The CDR3 contains 14 residues. The CDR3, as DNA: TGTGCCAGCAGGCCGTCACTGGGGCACACTGAAGCTTTCTTT. It translates to CASRPSLGHTEAFF.

The J gene is TRBJ2-5, the V gene TRBV5-1; TRBD2 might be the D (5 bases). V dropped 5 bases and J dropped 5 bases, with 19 bases sitting between them. The CDR3 is 15 residues long. From germline, CDR1 is SGHRS and CDR2 YFSETQ. The CDR3 DNA is TGCGCCAGCAGTTCAAGCTTCCCGAGGGCCGAGACCCAGTACTTC. Translation gives CASSSSFPRAETQYF. Based on the CDR3 plus reference TRBV5-1 and TRBJ2-5, the full variable domain is KAGVTQTPRYLIKTRGQQVTLSCSPISGHRSVSWYQQTPGQGLQFLFEYFSETQRNKGNFPGRFSGRQFSNSRSEMNVSTLELGDSALYLCASSSSFPRAETQYFGPGTRLLVL.

This clone has a handful of counts. The chain recombines TRBV5-5 with TRBJ1-5; D is undetermined. The CDR3 totals 15 residues. V lost 0 bases and J 3 bases, leaving 10 bases between the germline ends. CDR1 is SGHKS, CDR2 YYEKEE, per germline (reference sequence). CDR3 nucleotide sequence: TGTGCCAGCAGCTTGGACACTATGACCAATCAGCCCCAGCATTTT. Protein product: CASSLDTMTNQPQHF.